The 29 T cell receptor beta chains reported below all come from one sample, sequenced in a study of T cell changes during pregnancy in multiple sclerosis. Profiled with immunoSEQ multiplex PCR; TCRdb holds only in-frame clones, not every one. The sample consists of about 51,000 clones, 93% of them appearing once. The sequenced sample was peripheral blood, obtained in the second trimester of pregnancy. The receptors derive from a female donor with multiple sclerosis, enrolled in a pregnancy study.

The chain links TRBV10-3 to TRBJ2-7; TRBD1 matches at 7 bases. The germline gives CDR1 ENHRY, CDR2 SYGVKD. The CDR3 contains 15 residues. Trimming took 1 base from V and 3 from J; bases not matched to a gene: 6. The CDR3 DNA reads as TGTGCCATCAGTGAGTTACAGGGGCCCATCTACGAGCAGTACTTC. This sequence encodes CAISELQGPIYEQYF.

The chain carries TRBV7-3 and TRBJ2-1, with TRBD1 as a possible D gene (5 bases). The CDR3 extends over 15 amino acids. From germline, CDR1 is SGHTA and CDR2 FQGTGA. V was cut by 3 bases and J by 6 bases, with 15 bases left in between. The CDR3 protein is CASSLILAGPNEQFF. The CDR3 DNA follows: TGTGCCAGCAGCTTGATCTTAGCAGGGCCCAATGAGCAGTTCTTC. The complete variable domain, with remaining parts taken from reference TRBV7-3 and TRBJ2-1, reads GAGVSQTPSNKVTEKGKYVELRCDPISGHTALYWYRQSLGQGPEFLIYFQGTGAADDSGLPNDRFFAVRPEGSVSTLKIQRTERGDSAVYLCASSLILAGPNEQFFGPGTRLTVL.

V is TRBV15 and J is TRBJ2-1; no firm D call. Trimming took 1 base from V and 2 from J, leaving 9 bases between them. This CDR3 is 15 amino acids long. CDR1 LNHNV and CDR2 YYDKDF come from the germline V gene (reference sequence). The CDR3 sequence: CATSRAPSTYNEQFF. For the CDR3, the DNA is TGTGCCACCAGCAGAGCTCCCTCTACCTACAATGAGCAGTTCTTC.

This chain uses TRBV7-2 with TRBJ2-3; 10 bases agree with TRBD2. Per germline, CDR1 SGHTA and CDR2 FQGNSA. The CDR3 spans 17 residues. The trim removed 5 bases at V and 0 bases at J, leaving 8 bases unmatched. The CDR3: CASSRVLAGPSTDTQYF. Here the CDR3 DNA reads TGTGCCAGCAGCCGAGTACTAGCGGGGCCTAGCACAGATACGCAGTATTTT. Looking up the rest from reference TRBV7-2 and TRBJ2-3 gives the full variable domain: GAGVSQSPSNKVTEKGKDVELRCDPISGHTALYWYRQSLGQGLEFLIYFQGNSAPDKSGLPSDRFSAERTGGSVSTLTIQRTQQEDSAVYLCASSRVLAGPSTDTQYFGPGTRLTVL.

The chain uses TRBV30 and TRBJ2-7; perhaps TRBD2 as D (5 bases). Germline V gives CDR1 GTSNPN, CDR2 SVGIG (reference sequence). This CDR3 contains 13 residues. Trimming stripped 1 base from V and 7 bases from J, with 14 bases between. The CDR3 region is CAWSGILSGEQYF. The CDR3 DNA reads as TGTGCCTGGAGTGGAATCCTCTCGGGGGAGCAGTACTTC.

CDR3 nucleotide sequence: TGCGCCAGCAGCCTCCAGCCTCAGGGGTCTCCCTACGAGCAGTACTTC. Amino acids: CASSLQPQGSPYEQYF. This chain links TRBV4-3 with TRBJ2-7, with D tentatively TRBD1 (6 bases). V lost 4 bases and J 2 bases, leaving 18 bases between the germline ends. The CDR3 is 16 residues long. Germline CDR1 reads LGHNA; CDR2 reads YSLEER.

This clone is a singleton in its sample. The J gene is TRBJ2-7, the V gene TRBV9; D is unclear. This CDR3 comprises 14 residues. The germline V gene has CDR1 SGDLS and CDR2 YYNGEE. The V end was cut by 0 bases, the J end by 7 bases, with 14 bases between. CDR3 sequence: CASSVALNTLEQYF. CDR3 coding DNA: TGTGCCAGCAGCGTAGCCCTGAATACTCTGGAGCAGTACTTC.

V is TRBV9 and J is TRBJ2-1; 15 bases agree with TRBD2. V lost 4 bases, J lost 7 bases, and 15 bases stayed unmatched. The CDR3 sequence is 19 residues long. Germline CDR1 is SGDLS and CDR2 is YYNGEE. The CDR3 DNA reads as TGTGCCAGCAGCCCCGGACTAGCGGGAGGGCCAAGGGCCGCAAATGAGCAGTTCTTC. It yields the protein CASSPGLAGGPRAANEQFF. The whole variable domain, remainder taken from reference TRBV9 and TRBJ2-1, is DSGVTQTPKHLITATGQRVTLRCSPRSGDLSVYWYQQSLDQGLQFLIQYYNGEERAKGNILERFSAQQFPDLHSELNLSSLELGDSALYFCASSPGLAGGPRAANEQFFGPGTRLTVL.

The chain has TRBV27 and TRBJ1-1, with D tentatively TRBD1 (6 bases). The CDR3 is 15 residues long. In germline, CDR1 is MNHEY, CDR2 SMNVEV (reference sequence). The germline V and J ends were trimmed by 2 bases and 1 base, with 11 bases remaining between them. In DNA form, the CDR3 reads TGTGCCAGCAGTTTAACCCTACAGGGGAACACTGAAGCTTTCTTT. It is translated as CASSLTLQGNTEAFF.

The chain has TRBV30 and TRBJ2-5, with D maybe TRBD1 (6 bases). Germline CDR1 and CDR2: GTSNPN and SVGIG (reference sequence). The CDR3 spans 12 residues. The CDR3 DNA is TGTGCATGGCAGGGGAATTCGGAGACCCAGTACTTC. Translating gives CAWQGNSETQYF.

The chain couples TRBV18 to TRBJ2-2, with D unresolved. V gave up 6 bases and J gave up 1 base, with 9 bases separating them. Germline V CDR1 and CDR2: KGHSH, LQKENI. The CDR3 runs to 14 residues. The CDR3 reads CASSPKQNTGELFF. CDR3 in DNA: TGTGCCAGCTCCCCGAAACAGAACACCGGGGAGCTGTTTTTT.

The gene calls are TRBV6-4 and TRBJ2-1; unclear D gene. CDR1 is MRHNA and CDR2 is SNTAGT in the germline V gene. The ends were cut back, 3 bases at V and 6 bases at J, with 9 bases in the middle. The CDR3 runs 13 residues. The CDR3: CASSDLRSNEQFF. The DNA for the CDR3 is TGTGCCAGCAGTGATTTGAGGAGCAATGAGCAGTTCTTC.

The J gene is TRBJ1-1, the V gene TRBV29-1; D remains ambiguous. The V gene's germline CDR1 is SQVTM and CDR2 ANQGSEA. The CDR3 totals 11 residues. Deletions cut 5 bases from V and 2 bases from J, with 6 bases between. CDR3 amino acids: CSVRVNTEAFF. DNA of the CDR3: TGCAGCGTTAGAGTAAACACTGAAGCTTTCTTT.

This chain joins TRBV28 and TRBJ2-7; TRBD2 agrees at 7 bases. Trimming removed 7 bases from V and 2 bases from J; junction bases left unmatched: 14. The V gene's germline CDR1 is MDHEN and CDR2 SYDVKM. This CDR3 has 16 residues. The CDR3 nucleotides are TGTGCCAGCACCGGCCTAGGAGGCGGGAGTCCCTACGAGCAGTACTTC. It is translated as CASTGLGGGSPYEQYF.

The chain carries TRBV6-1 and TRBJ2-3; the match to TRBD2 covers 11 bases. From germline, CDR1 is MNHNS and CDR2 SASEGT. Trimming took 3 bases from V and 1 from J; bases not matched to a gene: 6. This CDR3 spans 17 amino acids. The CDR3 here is CASSDPRLAGRTDTQYF. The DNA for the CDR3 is TGTGCCAGCAGTGACCCCCGACTAGCGGGACGCACAGATACGCAGTATTTT.

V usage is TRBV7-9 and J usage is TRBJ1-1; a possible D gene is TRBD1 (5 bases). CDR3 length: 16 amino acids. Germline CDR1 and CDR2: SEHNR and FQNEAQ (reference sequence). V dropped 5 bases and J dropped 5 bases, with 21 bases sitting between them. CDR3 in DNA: TGTGCCAGCAGCCGCCCCCGGGGGGTTTCGGCGACTGAAGCTTTCTTT. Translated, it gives CASSRPRGVSATEAFF.

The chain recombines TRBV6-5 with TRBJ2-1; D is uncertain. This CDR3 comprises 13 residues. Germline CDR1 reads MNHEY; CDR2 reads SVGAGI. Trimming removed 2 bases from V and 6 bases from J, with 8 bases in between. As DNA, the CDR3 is TGTGCCAGCAGTTACCAGGATGGCAATGAGCAGTTCTTC. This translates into CASSYQDGNEQFF.

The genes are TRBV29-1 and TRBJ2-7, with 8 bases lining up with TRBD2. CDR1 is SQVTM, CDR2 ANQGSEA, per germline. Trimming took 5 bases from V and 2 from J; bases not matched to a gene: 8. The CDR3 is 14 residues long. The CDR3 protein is CSVIFTSGAYEQYF. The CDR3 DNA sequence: TGCAGCGTTATTTTCACTAGCGGAGCCTACGAGCAGTACTTC.

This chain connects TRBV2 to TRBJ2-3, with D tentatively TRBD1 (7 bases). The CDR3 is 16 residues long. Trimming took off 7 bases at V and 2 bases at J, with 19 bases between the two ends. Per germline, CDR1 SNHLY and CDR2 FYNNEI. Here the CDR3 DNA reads TGTGCCAGCACGGAGGGGGCTAGCGATGCCACAGATACGCAGTATTTT. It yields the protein CASTEGASDATDTQYF. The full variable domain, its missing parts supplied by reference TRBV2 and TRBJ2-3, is EPEVTQTPSHQVTQMGQEVILRCVPISNHLYFYWYRQILGQKVEFLVSFYNNEISEKSEIFDDQFSVERPDGSNFTLKIRSTKLEDSAMYFCASTEGASDATDTQYFGPGTRLTVL.

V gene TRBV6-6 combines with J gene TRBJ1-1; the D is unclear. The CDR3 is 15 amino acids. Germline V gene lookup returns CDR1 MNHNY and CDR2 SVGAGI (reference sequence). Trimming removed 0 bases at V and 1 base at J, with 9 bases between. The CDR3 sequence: CASSYSNRGNTEAFF. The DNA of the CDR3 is TGTGCCAGCAGTTACTCGAATCGGGGGAACACTGAAGCTTTCTTT.

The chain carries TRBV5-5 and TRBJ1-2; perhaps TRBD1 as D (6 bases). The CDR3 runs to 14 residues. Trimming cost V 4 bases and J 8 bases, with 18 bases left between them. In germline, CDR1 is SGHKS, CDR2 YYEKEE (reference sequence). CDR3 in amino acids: CASSPTGTTSGYTF. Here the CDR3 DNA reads TGTGCCAGCAGCCCGACTGGGACAACCTCGGGCTACACCTTC.

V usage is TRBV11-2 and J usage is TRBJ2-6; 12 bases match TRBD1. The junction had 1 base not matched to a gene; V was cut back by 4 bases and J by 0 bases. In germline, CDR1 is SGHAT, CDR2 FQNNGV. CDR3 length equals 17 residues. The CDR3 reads CASSWGQGASGANVLTF. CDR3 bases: TGTGCCAGCAGCTGGGGACAGGGGGCCTCTGGGGCCAACGTCCTGACTTTC. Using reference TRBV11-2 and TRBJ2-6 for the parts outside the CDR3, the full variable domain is EAGVAQSPRYKIIEKRQSVAFWCNPISGHATLYWYQQILGQGPKLLIQFQNNGVVDDSQLPKDRFSAERLKGVDSTLKIQPAKLEDSAVYLCASSWGQGASGANVLTFGAGSRLTVL.

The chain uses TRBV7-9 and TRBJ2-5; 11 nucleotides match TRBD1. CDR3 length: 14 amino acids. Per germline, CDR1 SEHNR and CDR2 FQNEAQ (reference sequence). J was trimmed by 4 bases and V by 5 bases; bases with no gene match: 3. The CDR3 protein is CASSPGTGGETQYF. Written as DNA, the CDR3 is TGTGCCAGCAGCCCTGGGACAGGGGGAGAGACCCAGTACTTC.

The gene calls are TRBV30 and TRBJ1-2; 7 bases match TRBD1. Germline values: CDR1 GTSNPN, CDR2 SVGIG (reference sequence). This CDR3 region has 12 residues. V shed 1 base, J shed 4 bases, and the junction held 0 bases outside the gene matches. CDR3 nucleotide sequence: TGTGCCTGGAGTGGGACAGGCTATGGCTACACCTTC. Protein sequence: CAWSGTGYGYTF. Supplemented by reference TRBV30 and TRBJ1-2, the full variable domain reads SQTIHQWPATLVQPVGSPLSLECTVEGTSNPNLYWYRQAAGRGLQLLFYSVGIGQISSEVPQNLSASRPQDRQFILSSKKLLLSDSGFYLCAWSGTGYGYTFGSGTRLTVV.

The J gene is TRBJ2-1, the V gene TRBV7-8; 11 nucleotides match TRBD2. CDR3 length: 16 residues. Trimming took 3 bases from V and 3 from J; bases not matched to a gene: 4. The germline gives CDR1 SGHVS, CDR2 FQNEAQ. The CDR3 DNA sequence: TGTGCCAGCAGCTTTTCCGGGACTAGCGGCTACAATGAGCAGTTCTTC. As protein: CASSFSGTSGYNEQFF.

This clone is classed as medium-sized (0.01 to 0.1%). CDR3: CASSQDQGSSYNEQFF. CDR3 nucleotide sequence: TGTGCCAGCAGCCAAGATCAGGGGAGCTCCTACAATGAGCAGTTCTTC. The gene calls are TRBV4-2 and TRBJ2-1; D is perhaps TRBD1 (6 bases). Per the germline V gene, CDR1 is LGHNA and CDR2 is YNFKEQ. The CDR3 is made up of 16 amino acids. Trimming left V 0 bases short and J 0 bases short, with 9 bases between.

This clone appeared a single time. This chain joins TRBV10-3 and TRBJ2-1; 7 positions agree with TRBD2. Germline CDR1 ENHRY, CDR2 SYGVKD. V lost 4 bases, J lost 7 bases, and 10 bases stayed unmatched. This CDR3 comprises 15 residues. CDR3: CAISGGGGPGNEQFF. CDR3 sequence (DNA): TGTGCCATCAGTGGGGGGGGAGGGCCGGGAAATGAGCAGTTCTTC.

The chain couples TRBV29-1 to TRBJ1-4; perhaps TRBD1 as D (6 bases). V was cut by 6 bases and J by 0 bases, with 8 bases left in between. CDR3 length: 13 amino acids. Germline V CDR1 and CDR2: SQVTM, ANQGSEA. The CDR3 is CSVQGATNEKLFF. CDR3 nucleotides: TGCAGCGTACAGGGCGCAACTAATGAAAAACTGTTTTTT. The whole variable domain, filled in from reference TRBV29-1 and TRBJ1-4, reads SAVISQKPSRDICQRGTSLTIQCQVDSQVTMMFWYRQQPGQSLTLIATANQGSEATYESGFVIDKFPISRPNLTFSTLTVSNMSPEDSSIYLCSVQGATNEKLFFGSGTQLSVL.

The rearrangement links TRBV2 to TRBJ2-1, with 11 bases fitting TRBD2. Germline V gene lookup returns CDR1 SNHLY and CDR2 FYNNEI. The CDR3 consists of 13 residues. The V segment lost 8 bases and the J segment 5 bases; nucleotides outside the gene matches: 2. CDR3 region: CASGGLADNEQFF. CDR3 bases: TGTGCCAGCGGGGGACTAGCGGACAATGAGCAGTTCTTC.